This T cell receptor (beta chain) came from a study of cytomegalovirus exposure and HLA in healthy donors. This clone is labeled as medium-sized. Primers for the PCR totalled 60 Vbeta and 13 Jbeta. Measured with immunoSEQ multiplex PCR; TCRdb has only the in-frame clones, and not every one. This sample has around 90,000 clones; less than 65% occur once, and the top ten carry over 5%. The material sequenced was PBMCs. The TCR originated in a woman under 40 in good health and CMV-seropositive.

The CDR3 region has the DNA TGTGCCAGCAGCAGGGACAGCTGGGGTCCCTACGAGCAGTACTTC. It yields the protein CASSRDSWGPYEQYF. This chain connects TRBV5-5 to TRBJ2-7; 7 nucleotides align to TRBD1. Germline V CDR1 and CDR2: SGHKS, YYEKEE (reference sequence). The CDR3 consists of 15 residues. Losses at the gene ends were 4 bases for V and 2 bases for J; bases not matched to a gene: 9.